One and the same sample provided the 26 T cell receptor beta chains below, sequenced in a study of T cell repertoires in cytomegalovirus infection. These receptors lack a known antigen. Each CDR3 protein gets one entry after TCRdb re-called the reads with MiXCR. The repertoire holds about 740,000 distinct CDR3 sequences, with around a third as singletons. The sequencing used cultured PBMCs, collected from culture after CMV antigen stimulation. These receptors came from a human donor in good health (CMV status not recorded). Some clones in this sample may be carry-over from other donors' samples.

This clonotype was seen only a few times. J is TRBJ2-4 and V is TRBV10-3, with TRBD1 as a possible D gene (5 bases). The CDR3 covers 16 residues. CDR1 and CDR2 from the germline V gene are ENHRY and SYGVKD. V was trimmed by 3 bases and J by 0 bases, leaving 12 bases between them. In DNA, the CDR3 is TGTGCCATCAGTGACGACAGCCGTCTAGCCAAAAACATTCAGTACTTC. Translating gives CAISDDSRLAKNIQYF.

The CDR3 sequence is CSARDPGGDYGYTF. The CDR3 nucleotides are TGCAGTGCTAGAGATCCAGGGGGCGACTATGGCTACACCTTC. The chain recombines TRBV20-1 with TRBJ1-2; 8 nucleotides agree with TRBD1. The CDR3 consists of 14 residues. Germline loops: CDR1 DFQATT, CDR2 SNEGSKA (reference sequence). Trimming cost V 0 bases and J 3 bases; bases outside gene matches: 3.

The V gene is TRBV5-4, the J gene TRBJ2-7; D might be TRBD1 (5 bases). The CDR3 has 15 amino acids. The V end was cut by 5 bases, the J end by 3 bases, with 18 bases between. Germline V gene data show CDR1 as SGHNT and CDR2 as YYREEE (reference sequence). CDR3 sequence reads: CASSITGETLYEQYF. Here the CDR3 DNA reads TGTGCCAGCAGTATAACAGGAGAAACCCTCTACGAGCAGTACTTC.

J is TRBJ1-2 and V is TRBV4-1, with D perhaps TRBD1 (6 bases). CDR3 length: 16 residues. Trimming cost V 0 bases and J 4 bases, with 15 bases left between them. Germline V gene lookup returns CDR1 MGHRA and CDR2 YSYEKL. CDR3 coding DNA: TGCGCCAGCAGCCAAGATCGGGGGGCGCCTCTCTATGGCTACACCTTC. Its translation: CASSQDRGAPLYGYTF.

In its sample, this clonotype was seen a few times. The rearrangement links TRBV4-1 to TRBJ1-5, with D maybe TRBD1 (5 bases). CDR3 size: 15 residues. The germline V and J ends were trimmed by 4 bases and 7 bases, with 17 bases remaining between them. Germline CDR1 is MGHRA and CDR2 is YSYEKL. The CDR3 bases are TGCGCCAGCAGCCCCGGGGGGAGGGCGGACCAGCCCCAGCATTTT. Residues: CASSPGGRADQPQHF.

The V call is TRBV29-1, the J call TRBJ2-2; D remains unclear. CDR3 size: 13 residues. CDR1 SQVTM and CDR2 ANQGSEA come from the germline V gene. Trimming left V 5 bases short and J 6 bases short, with 13 bases between. CDR3 residues: CSVTEIQAGELFF. In nucleotides, the CDR3 is TGCAGCGTTACCGAAATACAAGCCGGGGAGCTGTTTTTT.

This clonotype was seen a handful of times. This sequence may be a read error, since a much larger clone differs from it by one base. The chain couples TRBV2 to TRBJ1-2; 7 nucleotides line up with TRBD1. Per germline, CDR1 SNHLY and CDR2 FYNNEI. The CDR3 contains 12 residues. V shed 6 bases, J shed 4 bases, and the junction held 2 bases outside the gene matches. CDR3 loop: CASRRDSYGYTF. For the CDR3, the DNA is TGTGCCAGCAGACGGGACAGCTATGGCTACACCTTC.

A few counts support this clonotype. The CDR3 DNA sequence: TGTGCCATCAGTGATGAGGTGAGGGGGACCTACAATGAGCAGTTCTTC. Residues: CAISDEVRGTYNEQFF. V usage is TRBV10-3 and J usage is TRBJ2-1; D is possibly TRBD1 (6 bases). The CDR3 consists of 16 residues. Germline-derived CDR1 and CDR2 are ENHRY and SYGVKD. The V end was cut by 3 bases, the J end by 2 bases, with 14 bases between.

This clonotype was detected only a few times. This chain connects TRBV18 to TRBJ2-7; TRBD1 matches at 10 bases. J lost 3 bases, V lost 0 bases, and 2 bases had no gene match. This CDR3 has 15 residues. CDR1 KGHSH and CDR2 LQKENI come from the germline V gene. The CDR3 bases are TGTGCCAGCTCACCACCCGGGGACAGGGGCTACGAGCAGTACTTC. This gives the protein CASSPPGDRGYEQYF.

This clonotype was observed a few times. In nucleotides, the CDR3 is TGTGCCAGCAGTCGCGTTCAGAGCTACGAGCAGTACTTC. It translates to CASSRVQSYEQYF. The genes are TRBV4-2 and TRBJ2-7, with D uncertain. The V gene lost 6 bases and the J gene lost 3 bases, with 12 bases spanning the gap. The germline V gene encodes CDR1 LGHNA and CDR2 YNFKEQ. CDR3 length: 13 residues.

This clonotype was observed at least ten times. For the CDR3, the DNA is TGTGCCAGCAGCTTTGACATGAACTATGGCTACACCTTC. This sequence encodes CASSFDMNYGYTF. The chain carries TRBV7-2 and TRBJ1-2, with D uncertain. Germline lookup yields CDR1 SGHTA and CDR2 FQGNSA. The V end lost 3 bases, the J end lost 2 bases, and 7 bases lay between the germline ends. This CDR3 is built from 13 residues.

The rearrangement joins TRBV19 to TRBJ2-7; D gene unclear. The CDR3 has 14 amino acids. Germline V gene sequence: CDR1 LNHDA, CDR2 SQIVND (reference sequence). The V end was cut by 5 bases, the J end by 4 bases, with 15 bases between. The CDR3 is CASSSENVKYEQYF. CDR3 nucleotide sequence: TGTGCCAGTAGTTCCGAAAACGTAAAGTACGAGCAGTACTTC. Full variable domain (rest looked up from reference TRBV19 and TRBJ2-7): DGGITQSPKYLFRKEGQNVTLSCEQNLNHDAMYWYRQDPGQGLRLIYYSQIVNDFQKGDIAEGYSVSREKKESFPLTVTSAQKNPTAFYLCASSSENVKYEQYFGPGTRLTVT.

This sequence joins TRBV7-2 and TRBJ2-7, with no clear D. This CDR3 has 13 residues. Trimming stripped 4 bases from V and 2 bases from J, with 9 bases between. Germline V gives CDR1 SGHTA, CDR2 FQGNSA. CDR3 amino acids: CASSYTRTYEQYF. DNA of the CDR3: TGTGCCAGCAGCTATACACGGACCTACGAGCAGTACTTC.

The chain recombines TRBV10-2 with TRBJ2-7; 11 bases are a match to TRBD2. The CDR3 sequence is 15 residues long. Losses at the gene ends were 6 bases for V and 4 bases for J; bases not matched to a gene: 8. The germline gives CDR1 WSHSY, CDR2 SAAADI. CDR3 loop: CASRPSLAGVYEQYF. The CDR3 DNA sequence: TGCGCCAGCAGGCCATCACTAGCGGGGGTTTACGAGCAGTACTTC.

This chain's CDR3 is CASSQDRLYNEQFF. The CDR3 DNA sequence: TGTGCCAGCTCACAGGACAGGCTTTACAATGAGCAGTTCTTC. The chain recombines TRBV18 with TRBJ2-1; 7 nucleotides align to TRBD1. The V gene end was trimmed by 4 bases and the J gene end by 4 bases; junction bases not matched to a gene: 4. Germline CDR1 KGHSH, CDR2 LQKENI. The CDR3 length is 14 residues.

The chain has TRBV20-1 and TRBJ2-1, with a tentative D call TRBD2 (5 bases). This CDR3 comprises 15 residues. V lost 3 bases to trimming and J lost 6 bases, with 18 bases between them. Germline V gives CDR1 DFQATT, CDR2 SNEGSKA (reference sequence). The CDR3 DNA reads as TGCAGTGCTAGGCTTACCGGAGGCGAGAGCAATGAGCAGTTCTTC. Its translation is CSARLTGGESNEQFF.

The CDR3 coding sequence is TGCAGTGCAGAGCGGGACACCACTAGAACTGAAGCTTTCTTT. It encodes CSAERDTTRTEAFF. The chain couples TRBV20-1 to TRBJ1-1; tentatively, D is TRBD1 (6 bases). CDR1 is DFQATT and CDR2 is SNEGSKA in the germline V gene (reference sequence). The CDR3 consists of 14 residues. V lost 6 bases and J 5 bases, leaving 19 bases between the germline ends.

This clonotype was seen at least ten times. V gene TRBV6-2 or TRBV6-3 combines with J gene TRBJ2-1; D is ambiguous. CDR1 is MNHEY, CDR2 SVGEGT, per germline. Between the trimmed V and J ends, which lost 5 bases and 0 bases, there was a span of 5 bases. CDR3 size: 13 residues. The CDR3 DNA reads TGTGCCAGCAGTACGAGCTCCTACAATGAGCAGTTCTTC. Its protein is CASSTSSYNEQFF.

The chain links TRBV5-1 to TRBJ1-1; 8 positions agree with TRBD1. This CDR3 region has 13 residues. Germline CDR1 and CDR2: SGHRS and YFSETQ. V trimming: 6 bases; J trimming: 1 base; junction bases outside the gene matches: 2. The CDR3 reads CASTGQGNTEAFF. In nucleotides, the CDR3 is TGCGCCAGCACCGGACAGGGGAACACTGAAGCTTTCTTT.

V and J are TRBV12-3 or TRBV12-4 and TRBJ1-5; D not certain. This CDR3 is built from 14 residues. V was trimmed by 6 bases and J by 6 bases, leaving 15 bases between them. The CDR3 region is CASSSQPGSQPQHF. In DNA form, the CDR3 reads TGTGCCAGCAGCTCCCAGCCGGGCAGTCAGCCCCAGCATTTT.

The chain employs TRBV28 and TRBJ1-1; 8 bases are shared with TRBD1. Germline CDR1 is MDHEN and CDR2 is SYDVKM. The CDR3 is 16 residues long. V lost 3 bases, J lost 2 bases, and 8 bases stayed unmatched. For the CDR3, the DNA is TGTGCCAGCAGTTTGGAGCAGGGGGCAGGTAACACTGAAGCTTTCTTT. This gives the protein CASSLEQGAGNTEAFF. Complete variable domain (other parts from reference TRBV28 and TRBJ1-1): DVKVTQSSRYLVKRTGEKVFLECVQDMDHENMFWYRQDPGLGLRLIYFSYDVKMKEKGDIPEGYSVSREKKERFSLILESASTNQTSMYLCASSLEQGAGNTEAFFGQGTRLTVV.

The chain joins TRBV6-2 or TRBV6-3 to TRBJ1-1, with TRBD1 matching 12 bases. Trimming removed 6 bases from V and 5 bases from J; junction bases left unmatched: 4. This CDR3 comprises 14 residues. Germline CDR1 MNHEY, CDR2 SVGEGT. The CDR3, as DNA: TGTGCCAGCAGGGGGGACAGGGGGCGGACTGAAGCTTTCTTT. Its protein is CASRGDRGRTEAFF.

V usage is TRBV2 and J usage is TRBJ2-3; 7 positions agree with TRBD1. J lost 1 base, V lost 6 bases, and 7 bases had no gene match. In germline, CDR1 is SNHLY, CDR2 FYNNEI. This CDR3 is built from 15 residues. CDR3 DNA sequence: TGTGCCAGCAGCCCGACAGGGATGGGCACAGATACGCAGTATTTT. Translation gives CASSPTGMGTDTQYF.

The chain couples TRBV19 to TRBJ2-1; TRBD2 agrees at 8 bases. CDR1 is LNHDA and CDR2 is SQIVND in the germline V gene (reference sequence). This CDR3 comprises 13 residues. Trimming at V came to 3 bases and at J to 9 bases, leaving 4 bases not matched to a gene. The CDR3 DNA is TGTGCCAGTAGTATGGCCCGGGGGGGTGAGCAGTTCTTC. Protein sequence: CASSMARGGEQFF.

This clonotype was counted between two and nine times. The genes are TRBV9 and TRBJ1-3, with TRBD1 identical over 10 bases. The CDR3 is 15 amino acids. V dropped 2 bases and J dropped 2; count of bases not matched to a gene: 1. Germline values: CDR1 SGDLS, CDR2 YYNGEE. The CDR3 here is CASSVGQGAGNTIYF. The CDR3 nucleotides are TGTGCCAGCAGCGTCGGACAGGGGGCTGGAAACACCATATATTTT.

The gene calls are TRBV20-1 and TRBJ2-7; D unresolved. The germline V gene encodes CDR1 DFQATT and CDR2 SNEGSKA (reference sequence). The CDR3 runs 15 residues. With 0 bases removed from V and 3 bases from J, the gap between germline ends came to 15 bases. As DNA, the CDR3 is TGCAGTGCTAGAGACCCAACCACAGCGAACTACGAGCAGTACTTC. It is translated as CSARDPTTANYEQYF.